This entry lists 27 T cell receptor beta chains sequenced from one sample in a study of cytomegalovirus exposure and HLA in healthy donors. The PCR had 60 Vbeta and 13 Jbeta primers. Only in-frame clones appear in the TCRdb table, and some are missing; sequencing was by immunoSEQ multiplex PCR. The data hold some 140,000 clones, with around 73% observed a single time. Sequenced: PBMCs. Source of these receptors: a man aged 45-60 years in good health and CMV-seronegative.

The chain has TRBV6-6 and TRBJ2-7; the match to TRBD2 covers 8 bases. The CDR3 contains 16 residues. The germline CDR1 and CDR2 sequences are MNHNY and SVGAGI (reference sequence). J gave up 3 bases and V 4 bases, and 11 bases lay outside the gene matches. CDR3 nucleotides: TGTGCCAGCAGTTTAAGGGCGGGGGGTCTCTTCTACGAGCAGTACTTC. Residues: CASSLRAGGLFYEQYF.

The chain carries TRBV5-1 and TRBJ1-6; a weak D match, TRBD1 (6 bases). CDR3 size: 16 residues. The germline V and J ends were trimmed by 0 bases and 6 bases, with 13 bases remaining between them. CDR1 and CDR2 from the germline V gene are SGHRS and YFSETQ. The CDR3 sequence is CASSLATGTGNSPLHF. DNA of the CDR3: TGCGCCAGCAGCTTGGCCACAGGGACGGGTAATTCACCCCTCCACTTT.

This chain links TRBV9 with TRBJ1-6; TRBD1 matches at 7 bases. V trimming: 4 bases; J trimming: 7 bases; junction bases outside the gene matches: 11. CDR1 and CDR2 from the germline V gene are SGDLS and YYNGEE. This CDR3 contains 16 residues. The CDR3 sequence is CASSPTTGTVNSPLHF. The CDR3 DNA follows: TGTGCCAGCAGCCCCACGACCGGGACAGTAAATTCACCCCTCCACTTT.

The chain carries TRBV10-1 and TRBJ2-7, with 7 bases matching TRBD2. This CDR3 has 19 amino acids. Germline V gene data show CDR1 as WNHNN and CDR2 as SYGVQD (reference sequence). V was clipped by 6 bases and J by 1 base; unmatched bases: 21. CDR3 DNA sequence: TGCGCCAGCAGCGGATCATCGTATAGCGGGTTATCGACTTCCTACGAGCAGTACTTC. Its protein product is CASSGSSYSGLSTSYEQYF.

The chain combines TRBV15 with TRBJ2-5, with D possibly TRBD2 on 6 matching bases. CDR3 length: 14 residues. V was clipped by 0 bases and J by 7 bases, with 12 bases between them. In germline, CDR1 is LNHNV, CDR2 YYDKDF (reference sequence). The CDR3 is CATSRDLRGGTQYF. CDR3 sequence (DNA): TGTGCCACCAGCAGAGATTTGCGGGGCGGGACCCAGTACTTC.

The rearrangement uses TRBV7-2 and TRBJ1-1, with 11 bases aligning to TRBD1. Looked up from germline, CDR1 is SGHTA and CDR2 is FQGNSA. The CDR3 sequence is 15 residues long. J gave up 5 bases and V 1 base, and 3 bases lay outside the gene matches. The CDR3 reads CASSLVGTGGTEAFF. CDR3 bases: TGTGCCAGCAGCTTAGTTGGGACAGGGGGGACTGAAGCTTTCTTT.

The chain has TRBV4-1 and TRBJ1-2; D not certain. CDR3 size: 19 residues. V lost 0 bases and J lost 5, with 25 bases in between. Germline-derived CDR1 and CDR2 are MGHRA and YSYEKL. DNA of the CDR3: TGCGCCAGCAGCCAAGATTACCTCCAACCGGGGTTGAGGTGGTATGGCTACACCTTC. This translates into CASSQDYLQPGLRWYGYTF.

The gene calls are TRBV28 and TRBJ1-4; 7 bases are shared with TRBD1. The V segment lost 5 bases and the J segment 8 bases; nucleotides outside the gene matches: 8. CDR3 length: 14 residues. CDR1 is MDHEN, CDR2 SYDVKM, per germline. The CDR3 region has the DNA TGTGCCAGCAGTCCCCAGGGGGTCGACGAAAAACTGTTTTTT. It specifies CASSPQGVDEKLFF.

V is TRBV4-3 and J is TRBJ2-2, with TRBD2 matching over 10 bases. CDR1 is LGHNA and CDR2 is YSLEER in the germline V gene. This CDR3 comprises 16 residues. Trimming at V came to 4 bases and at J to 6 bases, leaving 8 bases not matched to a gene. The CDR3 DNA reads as TGCGCCAGCAGCCTAGCCGGGACTAGCGTTTCCGGGGAGCTGTTTTTT. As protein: CASSLAGTSVSGELFF.

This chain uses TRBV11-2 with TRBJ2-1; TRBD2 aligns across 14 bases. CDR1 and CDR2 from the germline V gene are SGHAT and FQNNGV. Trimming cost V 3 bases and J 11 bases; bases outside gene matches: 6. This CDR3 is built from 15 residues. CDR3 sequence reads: CASSFGGLAGAQQFF. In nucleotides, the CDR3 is TGTGCCAGCAGCTTTGGGGGACTAGCGGGAGCCCAGCAGTTCTTC.

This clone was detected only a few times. CDR3 sequence: CASSFGGSNQPQHF. The CDR3 DNA follows: TGTGCCAGCAGTTTTGGGGGGAGCAATCAGCCCCAGCATTTT. This sequence joins TRBV28 and TRBJ1-5; TRBD1 is a possible D gene (5 bases). V was cut by 3 bases and J by 1 base, with 7 bases left in between. The CDR3 consists of 14 residues. Germline CDR1 MDHEN, CDR2 SYDVKM.

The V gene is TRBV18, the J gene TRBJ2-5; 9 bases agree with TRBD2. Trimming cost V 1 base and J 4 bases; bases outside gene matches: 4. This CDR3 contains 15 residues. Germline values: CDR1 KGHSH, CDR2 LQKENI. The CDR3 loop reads CASSPLAGDPETQYF. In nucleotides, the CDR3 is TGTGCCAGCTCACCACTAGCGGGAGACCCAGAGACCCAGTACTTC.

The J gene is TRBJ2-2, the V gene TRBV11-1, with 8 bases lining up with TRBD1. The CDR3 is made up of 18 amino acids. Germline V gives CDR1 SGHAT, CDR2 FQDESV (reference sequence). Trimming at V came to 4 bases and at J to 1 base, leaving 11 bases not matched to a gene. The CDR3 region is CASSSPDREEVNTGELFF. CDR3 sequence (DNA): TGTGCCAGCAGCTCACCGGACAGGGAGGAGGTGAACACCGGGGAGCTGTTTTTT.

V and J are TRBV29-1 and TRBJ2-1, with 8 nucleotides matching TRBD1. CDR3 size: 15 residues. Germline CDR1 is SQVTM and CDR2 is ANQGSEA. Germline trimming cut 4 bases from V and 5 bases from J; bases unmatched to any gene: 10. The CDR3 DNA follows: TGCAGCGTTGGGGCCTACGGGACAGGAGACAATGAGCAGTTCTTC. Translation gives CSVGAYGTGDNEQFF.

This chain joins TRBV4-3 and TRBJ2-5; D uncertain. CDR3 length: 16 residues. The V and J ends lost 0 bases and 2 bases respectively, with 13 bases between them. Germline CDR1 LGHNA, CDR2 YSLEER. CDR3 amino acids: CASSQDGTAVQETQYF. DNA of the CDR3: TGCGCCAGCAGCCAAGATGGCACCGCCGTTCAAGAGACCCAGTACTTC.

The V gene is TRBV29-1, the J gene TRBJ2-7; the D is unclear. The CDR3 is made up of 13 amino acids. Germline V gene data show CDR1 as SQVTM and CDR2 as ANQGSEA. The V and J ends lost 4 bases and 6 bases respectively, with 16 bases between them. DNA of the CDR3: TGCAGCGTTGTGGAAGGCGGCCTTTTCGAGCAGTACTTC. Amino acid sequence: CSVVEGGLFEQYF.

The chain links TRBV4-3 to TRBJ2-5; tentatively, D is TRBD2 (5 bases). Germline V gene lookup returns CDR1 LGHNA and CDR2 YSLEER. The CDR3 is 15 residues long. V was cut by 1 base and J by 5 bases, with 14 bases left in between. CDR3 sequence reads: CASSQVTAPGETQYF. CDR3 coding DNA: TGCGCCAGCAGCCAAGTAACAGCCCCGGGGGAGACCCAGTACTTC.

The CDR3 bases are TGTGCCAGCAGCTTGTCGGTCCGCTACAATGAGCAGTTCTTC. Its protein product is CASSLSVRYNEQFF. The genes are TRBV7-9 and TRBJ2-1; the D is unclear. The CDR3 length is 14 residues. Between the trimmed V and J ends, which lost 3 bases and 3 bases, there was a span of 9 bases. Germline V gene data show CDR1 as SEHNR and CDR2 as FQNEAQ (reference sequence).

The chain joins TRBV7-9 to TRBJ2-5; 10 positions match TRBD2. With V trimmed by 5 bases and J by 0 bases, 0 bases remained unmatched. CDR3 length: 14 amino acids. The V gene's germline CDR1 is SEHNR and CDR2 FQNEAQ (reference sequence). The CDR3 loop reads CASSGTSDQETQYF. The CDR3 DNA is TGTGCCAGCAGCGGGACTAGCGACCAAGAGACCCAGTACTTC.

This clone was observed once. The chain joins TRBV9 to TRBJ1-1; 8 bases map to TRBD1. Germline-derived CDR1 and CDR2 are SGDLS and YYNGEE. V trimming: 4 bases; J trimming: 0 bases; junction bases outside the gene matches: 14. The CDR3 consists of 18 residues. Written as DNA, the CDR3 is TGTGCCAGCAGCCCGCGGGTTGGGACAGGAAGAATGAACACTGAAGCTTTCTTT. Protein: CASSPRVGTGRMNTEAFF. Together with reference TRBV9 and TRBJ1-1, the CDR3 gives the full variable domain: DSGVTQTPKHLITATGQRVTLRCSPRSGDLSVYWYQQSLDQGLQFLIQYYNGEERAKGNILERFSAQQFPDLHSELNLSSLELGDSALYFCASSPRVGTGRMNTEAFFGQGTRLTVV.

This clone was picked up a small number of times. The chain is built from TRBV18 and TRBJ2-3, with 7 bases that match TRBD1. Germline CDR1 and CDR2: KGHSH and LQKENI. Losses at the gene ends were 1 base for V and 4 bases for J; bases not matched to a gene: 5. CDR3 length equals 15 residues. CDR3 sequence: CASSPRQGTADTQYF. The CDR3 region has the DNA TGTGCCAGCTCACCACGACAGGGAACGGCAGATACGCAGTATTTT.

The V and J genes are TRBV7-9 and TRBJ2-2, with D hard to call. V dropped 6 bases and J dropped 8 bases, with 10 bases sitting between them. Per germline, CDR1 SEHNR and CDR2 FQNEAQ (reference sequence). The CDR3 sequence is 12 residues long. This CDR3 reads CASRIEYGELFF. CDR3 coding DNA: TGTGCCAGCAGGATTGAGTATGGGGAGCTGTTTTTT.

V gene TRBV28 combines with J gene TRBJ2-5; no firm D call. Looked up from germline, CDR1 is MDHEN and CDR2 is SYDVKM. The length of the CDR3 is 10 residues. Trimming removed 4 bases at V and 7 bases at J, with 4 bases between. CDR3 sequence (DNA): TGTGCCAGCAGTTCCGGGACCCAGTACTTC. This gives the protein CASSSGTQYF.

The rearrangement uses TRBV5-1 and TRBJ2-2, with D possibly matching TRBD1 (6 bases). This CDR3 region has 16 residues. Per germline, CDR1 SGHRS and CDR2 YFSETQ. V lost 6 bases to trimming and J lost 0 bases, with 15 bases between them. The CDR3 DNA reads TGCGCCAGCAATATGCAGGGGAATTCGAACACCGGGGAGCTGTTTTTT. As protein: CASNMQGNSNTGELFF.

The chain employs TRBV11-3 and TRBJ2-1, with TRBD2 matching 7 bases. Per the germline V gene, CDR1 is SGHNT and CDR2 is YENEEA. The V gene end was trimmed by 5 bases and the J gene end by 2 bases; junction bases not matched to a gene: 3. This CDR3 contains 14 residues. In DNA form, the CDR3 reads TGTGCCAGCAGCCCCAGCGGGGCCTACAATGAGCAGTTCTTC. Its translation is CASSPSGAYNEQFF.

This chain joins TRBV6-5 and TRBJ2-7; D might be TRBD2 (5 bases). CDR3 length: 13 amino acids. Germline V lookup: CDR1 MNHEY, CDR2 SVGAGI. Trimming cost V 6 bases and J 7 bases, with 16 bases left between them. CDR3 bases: TGTGCCAGCAGACTCAGCGGTCGCGGGGAGCAGTACTTC. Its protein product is CASRLSGRGEQYF.

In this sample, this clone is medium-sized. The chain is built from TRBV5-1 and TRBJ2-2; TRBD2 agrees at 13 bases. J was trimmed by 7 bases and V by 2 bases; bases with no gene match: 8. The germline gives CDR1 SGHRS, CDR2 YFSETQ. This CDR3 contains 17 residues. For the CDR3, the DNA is TGCGCCAGCAGCTTACAAGGACTAGCGGGAGCGGTCGGGGAGCTGTTTTTT. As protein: CASSLQGLAGAVGELFF.